A selection of T cell receptor beta chains follows, all from one sample in a study of beta chain features in type 1 diabetes. The table came from immunoSEQ multiplex PCR; TCRdb's copy has only in-frame clones and leaves some out. The data show roughly 140,000 clones, with 6.9% seen just once and approximately 1.4% held by the top ten. Input material: central memory CD4+ T cells from blood. Receptors were obtained from a woman under 40 in good health. Both conserved end residues are part of each CDR3. D genes are given only for firm matches. Clone size is not always given. Where it is, it says once, few, many or a class for expanded clones.

j_call cdr3_length clone_size d_call v_call cdr3_aa cdr3_nt
TRBJ2-1 16 - TRBD1 TRBV11-3 CASSLDTGGAYNEQFF TGTGCCAGCAGCTTAGATACAGGGGGAGCCTACAATGAGCAGTTCTTC
TRBJ2-4 15 - - TRBV11-1 CASSVGGYAKNIQYF TGTGCCAGCAGCGTCGGAGGGTACGCCAAAAACATTCAGTACTTC
TRBJ1-4 16 few - TRBV19 CASSLELGTTNEKLFF TGTGCCAGTAGTCTCGAACTAGGAACAACTAATGAAAAACTGTTTTTT
TRBJ1-6 15 once TRBD1 TRBV18 CASSPRDSNNSPLHF TGTGCCAGCTCACCCCGGGACAGTAATAATTCACCCCTCCACTTT
TRBJ2-4 14 - - TRBV7-3 CASSPGAGKNIQYF TGTGCCAGCAGCCCCGGGGCGGGGAAAAACATTCAGTACTTC
TRBJ2-1 18 - TRBD2 TRBV19 CASSMRAGGMASYNEQFF TGTGCCAGTAGTATGCGAGCGGGAGGGATGGCCTCCTACAATGAGCAGTTCTTC
TRBJ2-2 16 - TRBD2 TRBV15 CATSRGLAALSGELFF TGTGCCACCAGCAGGGGACTAGCGGCCTTATCGGGGGAGCTGTTTTTT
TRBJ2-7 14 - TRBD1 TRBV28 CASRDHSRGPEQYF TGTGCCAGCAGGGACCATTCCAGGGGGCCCGAGCAGTACTTC
TRBJ2-2 16 - - TRBV7-3 CASSKAGQRNTGELFF TGTGCCAGCAGCAAAGCGGGACAACGAAACACCGGGGAGCTGTTTTTT
TRBJ2-5 16 few - TRBV7-2 CASSLVLDSGKETQYF TGTGCCAGCAGCTTAGTTCTAGACTCGGGGAAAGAGACCCAGTACTTC
TRBJ2-7 13 - - TRBV7-3 CASSSTPGYEQYF TGTGCCAGCAGCTCCACCCCGGGTTACGAGCAGTACTTC
TRBJ2-5 14 few - TRBV18 CASSPDRIQETQYF TGTGCCAGCTCCCCCGACAGGATCCAAGAGACCCAGTACTTC
TRBJ2-5 16 few - TRBV7-2 CASSLRHSSATETQYF TGTGCCAGCAGCTTAAGACATTCCTCTGCGACGGAGACCCAGTACTTC
TRBJ2-1 14 many - TRBV29-1 CSGNRVGVYNEQFF TGCAGCGGTAACAGGGTTGGGGTATACAATGAGCAGTTCTTC
TRBJ2-2 15 few TRBD1 TRBV19 CASSRGQGGTGELFF TGTGCCAGTAGTAGAGGACAGGGGGGCACCGGGGAGCTGTTTTTT
TRBJ2-4 16 many - TRBV27 CASSYRGGLAKNIQYF TGTGCCAGCAGTTACCGCGGGGGCCTAGCCAAAAACATTCAGTACTTC
TRBJ1-4 13 - - TRBV2 CASRDRPNEKLFF TGTGCCAGCAGGGACAGACCTAATGAAAAACTGTTTTTT
TRBJ2-1 16 few TRBD2 TRBV18 CASSPPAGRAANEQFF TGTGCCAGCTCACCACCAGCCGGGAGGGCCGCAAATGAGCAGTTCTTC
TRBJ1-5 13 few - TRBV2 CASRDSLDQPQHF TGTGCCAGCAGGGACAGCCTAGATCAGCCCCAGCATTTT
TRBJ2-1 13 few - TRBV11-3 CASSLGASPKQFF TGTGCCAGCAGCTTAGGAGCTAGCCCCAAGCAGTTCTTC
TRBJ1-2 12 many - TRBV9 CASSVYGYGYTF TGTGCCAGCAGCGTATACGGTTATGGCTACACCTTC
TRBJ2-3 13 - - TRBV7-6 CASSLSSTDTQYF TGTGCCAGCAGCTTATCTAGCACAGATACGCAGTATTTT
TRBJ2-5 14 few TRBD1 TRBV7-9 CASSPGQEQETQYF TGTGCCAGCAGCCCCGGACAGGAGCAAGAGACCCAGTACTTC
TRBJ2-3 20 - TRBD2 TRBV14 CASSPGLAGTRTPSTDTQYF TGTGCCAGCAGCCCGGGACTAGCGGGGACCAGGACTCCTAGCACAGATACGCAGTATTTT
TRBJ2-7 14 few TRBD1 TRBV29-1 CSVEWTGGAGEQYF TGCAGCGTTGAGTGGACAGGGGGCGCGGGGGAGCAGTACTTC
TRBJ2-7 15 many TRBD1 TRBV28 CASITTGTGYYEQYF TGTGCCAGCATTACTACCGGGACAGGATACTACGAGCAGTACTTC
TRBJ2-5 12 few - TRBV7-2 CASSPGQGTQYF TGTGCCAGCAGCCCGGGTCAGGGGACCCAGTACTTC
TRBJ1-1 13 few - TRBV11-2 CASSFSLNTEAFF TGTGCCAGCAGCTTTTCTCTGAACACTGAAGCTTTCTTT
TRBJ2-3 11 few - TRBV20-1 CSVRRTDTQYF TGCAGTGTACGCAGGACAGATACGCAGTATTTT
TRBJ2-7 14 - TRBD1 TRBV5-8 CASSPTGFSYEQYF TGTGCCAGCAGCCCGACAGGGTTCTCCTACGAGCAGTACTTC
TRBJ1-1 12 few - TRBV11-2 CASSSERSVAFF TGTGCCAGCAGCTCCGAGCGCTCCGTCGCTTTCTTT
TRBJ2-7 14 - - TRBV7-3 CASSLTSGAYEQYF TGTGCCAGCAGCTTAACTAGCGGAGCATACGAGCAGTACTTC
TRBJ2-5 15 - TRBD1 TRBV14 CASSQGQGIQETQYF TGTGCCAGCAGCCAAGGACAGGGGATTCAAGAGACCCAGTACTTC
TRBJ2-3 17 few TRBD2 TRBV7-3 CASSLTSGRASTDTQYF TGTGCCAGCAGCTTAACTAGCGGGAGGGCTAGCACAGATACGCAGTATTTT
TRBJ1-2 15 many - TRBV28 CASSLGGPRSNGYTF TGTGCCAGCAGTCTAGGGGGACCCAGGAGTAATGGCTACACCTTC
TRBJ2-5 17 few TRBD2 TRBV27 CASSLVFGLAGEETQYF TGTGCCAGCAGTTTAGTATTCGGACTAGCGGGCGAAGAGACCCAGTACTTC
TRBJ1-5 16 few TRBD1 TRBV10-3 CAISESIGTENQPQHF TGTGCCATCAGTGAGTCGATCGGGACAGAGAATCAGCCCCAGCATTTT
TRBJ2-5 14 - TRBD2 TRBV4-2 CASSPAGTSETQYF TGTGCCAGCAGCCCCGCAGGGACTAGCGAGACCCAGTACTTC
TRBJ2-7 12 many - TRBV7-9 CASSFTGYEQYF TGTGCCAGCAGCTTTACGGGCTACGAGCAGTACTTC
TRBJ2-5 15 few TRBD2 TRBV5-6 CASSLAVAGGETQYF TGTGCCAGCAGCTTGGCCGTAGCGGGAGGCGAGACCCAGTACTTC
TRBJ1-2 13 few - TRBV6-5 CASSPDSMYGYTF TGTGCCAGCAGCCCCGACAGTATGTATGGCTACACCTTC
TRBJ2-6 14 - - TRBV19 CASSMRVRANVLTF TGTGCCAGTAGTATGCGTGTACGGGCCAACGTCCTGACTTTC
TRBJ1-2 16 few TRBD1 TRBV28 CASSFPGGTGGKGYTF TGTGCCAGCAGTTTCCCTGGCGGGACAGGGGGCAAGGGCTACACCTTC
TRBJ2-7 16 - - TRBV7-2 CASSLGAVTYSYEQYF TGTGCCAGCAGCTTGGGGGCGGTAACCTACTCCTACGAGCAGTACTTC
TRBJ2-3 13 few - TRBV14 CASSPSSHSAQYF TGTGCCAGCAGCCCCTCGAGTCATTCGGCGCAGTATTTT
TRBJ2-4 16 - - TRBV11-3 CASSLSLGGGGNIQYF TGTGCCAGCAGCCTCTCTTTGGGGGGAGGCGGAAACATTCAGTACTTC
TRBJ2-3 14 few - TRBV6-6 CASIGLQGADTQYF TGTGCCAGCATTGGTTTACAGGGCGCAGATACGCAGTATTTT
TRBJ2-6 17 few - TRBV4-2 CASSQDLRGIGANVLTF TGTGCCAGCAGCCAAGATTTAAGGGGGATCGGGGCCAACGTCCTGACTTTC